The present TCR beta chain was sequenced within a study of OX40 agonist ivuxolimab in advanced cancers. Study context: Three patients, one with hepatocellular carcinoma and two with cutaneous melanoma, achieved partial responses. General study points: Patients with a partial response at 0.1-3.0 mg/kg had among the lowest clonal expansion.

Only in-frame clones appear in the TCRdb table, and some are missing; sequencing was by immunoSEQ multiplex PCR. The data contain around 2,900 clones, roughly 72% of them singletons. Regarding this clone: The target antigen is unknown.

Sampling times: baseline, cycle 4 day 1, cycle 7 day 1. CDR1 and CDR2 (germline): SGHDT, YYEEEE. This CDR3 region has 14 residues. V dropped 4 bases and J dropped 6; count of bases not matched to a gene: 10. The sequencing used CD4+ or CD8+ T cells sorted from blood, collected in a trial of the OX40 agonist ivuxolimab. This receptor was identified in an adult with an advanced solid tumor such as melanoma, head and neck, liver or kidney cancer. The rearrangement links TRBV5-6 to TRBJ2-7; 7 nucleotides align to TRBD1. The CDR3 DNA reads TGTGCCAGCAGCGACACCGGGACAGCCCCCGAGCAGTACTTC. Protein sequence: CASSDTGTAPEQYF.